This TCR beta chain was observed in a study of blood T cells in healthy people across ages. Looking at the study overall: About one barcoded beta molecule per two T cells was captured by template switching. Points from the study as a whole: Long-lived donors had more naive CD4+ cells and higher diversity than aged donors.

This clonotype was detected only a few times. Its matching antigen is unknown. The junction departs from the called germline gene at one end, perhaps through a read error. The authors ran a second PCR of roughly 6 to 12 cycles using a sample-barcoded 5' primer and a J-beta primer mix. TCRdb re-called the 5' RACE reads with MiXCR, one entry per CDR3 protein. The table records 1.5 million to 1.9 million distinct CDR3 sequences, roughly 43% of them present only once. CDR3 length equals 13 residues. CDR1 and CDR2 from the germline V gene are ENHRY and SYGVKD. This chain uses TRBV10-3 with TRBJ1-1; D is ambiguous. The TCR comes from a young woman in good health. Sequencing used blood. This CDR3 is CAINEDSNTEAFF. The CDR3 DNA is TGTGCCATCAATGAGGACTCGAACACTGAAGCTTTCTTT.